This T cell receptor beta chain was found in a study of T cell responses to AZD1222 COVID-19 vaccine. Study context: Second doses that came at about 4 or about 12 weeks were put together. Notes on the study in general: Breadth and depth of Spike-specific TCRs rose after two AZD1222 doses. The repertoires were collected only after the peak T cell response.

Assay used: immunoSEQ multiplex PCR; TCRdb lists only in-frame clones, some missing. The sample holds around 84,000 clones, nearly 90% seen once. In regard to this clone: Its specificity is not known.

The source material was peripheral blood, sampled on day 0 of AZD1222 vaccination. The clonotype originates from an adult in good health.

CDR3 sequence (DNA): TGTGCCAGCAGTTACTCGCGGGGGAGCCGCACAGATACGCAGTATTTT. It specifies CASSYSRGSRTDTQYF. The rearrangement joins TRBV6-5 to TRBJ2-3; 7 bases match TRBD2. V trimming: 0 bases; J trimming: 1 base; junction bases outside the gene matches: 4. Germline V gene data show CDR1 as MNHEY and CDR2 as SVGAGI. The CDR3 sequence is 16 residues long.